Detailed here is one TCR beta chain. This clonotype has a count of ten or more. This receptor's antigen is unknown. There are no base qualities to consult, and no much larger clone falls within one base. Ophthalmopathy patients had moderately to severely active disease, Clinical Activity Score of at least 3, NOSPECS grade of at least 4, and duration under 3 months. Any patient with an uncontrolled infection, another autoimmune disease, pregnancy or lactation was excluded. Diagnoses relied on clinical symptoms, serum thyroxine and TRAb, thyroid ultrasound and orbital computed tomography. PBMCs were isolated from approximately 10 ml of fresh peripheral blood by Ficoll-Paque density gradient centrifugation. Total RNA was extracted with Trizol reagent, and quality was checked on an Agilent 2100 Bioanalyzer. This sample was taken from a study of T cells in Graves' hyperthyroidism and ophthalmopathy (dated by TCRdb to the late 2010s). Regarding the research as a whole: Peripheral blood samples were taken at the time of initial diagnosis, prior to any treatment. The paper reports TCR Vbeta CDR3 sequencing of some 140 peripheral blood samples: around 41 ophthalmopathy, under 80 hyperthyroidism and some 17 progressor patients. A discovery cohort of about 95 patients, roughly 43 with Graves' ophthalmopathy and approximately 57 with stable Graves' hyperthyroidism, was used to find distinguishing TCR V-J signatures. Once sampling was done, hyperthyroidism patients were given methimazole at a starting dose of 30 mg daily, whereas ophthalmopathy patients were given high-dose intravenous methylprednisolone. Whether ophthalmopathy could be predicted prospectively was tested in an independent validation cohort made up of under 20 hyperthyroidism patients plus 17 patients who later progressed to ophthalmopathy. For training and testing, the 100 patients in the discovery cohort were randomly divided in a 7:3 ratio. Thyroid tissue and blood T-cell repertoires from six or seven Graves' hyperthyroidism patients were also compared in the study.

Amplification of TCR beta CDR3 regions was carried out from RNA transcripts. A first-round RT-PCR of the TCR CDR3 used the HTBI primer set with the Qiagen OneStep RT-PCR kit. Libraries were constructed in a second round of multiplex PCR, after which size selection and purification were performed. Sequencing of the libraries was done on an Illumina HiSeq2000 using paired-end 100 bp reads. Concerning the study's data processing: Raw data were processed with SOAPnuke, discarding reads with adapters, uncalled bases, mean Phred below 15, or no exact constant-primer or identifier match. COPE v1.2.5 was used to merge high-quality paired reads, and clonotypes were defined as unique nucleotide sequences. Clonotypes were aligned to IMGT TRBV, TRBD and TRBJ reference segments using MiTCR v1.1. Analysis was restricted to V-J combinations with a frequency above 0.0001, which covered roughly 99% of repertoires. A TCS score was defined as the ratio between F50 (clonal expansion) and ExV (chaos), using BLOSUM62-based TCRdist between CDR3 peptides within each V-J. Welch's t-statistics and random forest reduced fewer than 550 V-J features to 13, which were used in a naive Bayes classifier (R e1071). The public sequencing data were trimmed at Q25 with fastp and processed into clonotypes with MiXCR by TCRdb, which kept only in-frame beta chains. Each entry is one CDR3 protein sequence, shown with its most common DNA and genes. What appears here as the V and J calls and clone size reflects TCRdb's work, not the paper's. This sample has approximately 380,000 distinct CDR3 sequences in its table, and about an eighth of those were observed once. The top ten clonotypes cover 25% to 30% of the sample.

CDR1 and CDR2 are read off the germline V gene (reference sequence) as DFQATT and SNEGSKA. The CDR3 contains 16 residues, cysteine and phenylalanine counted. The sequence is cut down to CDR3 DNA, 48 bases in frame from base 1. V has 0 bases trimmed and J has 5 bases trimmed; junction bases matching no gene number 6. On the study overall, not on this receptor specifically: Most expanded thyroid clonotypes (frequency above 0.001) were also detected in blood, a finding suggesting that blood repertoires may reflect thyroid immune responses. In validation, progression to ophthalmopathy was predicted by the model with around 70% sensitivity and 72.22% specificity, a median of 6.5 months before onset. A model built on a 13 V-J signature distinguished ophthalmopathy from stable hyperthyroidism, reaching about 88% sensitivity and around 81% specificity in cross-validation and 80%/75% in testing. No statistical method was used to set the sample size in advance, and investigators knew the group allocation.

The receptor was derived from a man aged 45-60 years with Graves' ophthalmopathy. The specimen was blood. This chain is built from TRBV20-1 and TRBJ2-3; TRBD1 lines up with 12 middle nucleotides. The bases are TGCAGTGCTAGAGATGGGGGACAGGGGGCTATAGATACGCAGTATTTT. This yields the protein CSARDGGQGAIDTQYF.